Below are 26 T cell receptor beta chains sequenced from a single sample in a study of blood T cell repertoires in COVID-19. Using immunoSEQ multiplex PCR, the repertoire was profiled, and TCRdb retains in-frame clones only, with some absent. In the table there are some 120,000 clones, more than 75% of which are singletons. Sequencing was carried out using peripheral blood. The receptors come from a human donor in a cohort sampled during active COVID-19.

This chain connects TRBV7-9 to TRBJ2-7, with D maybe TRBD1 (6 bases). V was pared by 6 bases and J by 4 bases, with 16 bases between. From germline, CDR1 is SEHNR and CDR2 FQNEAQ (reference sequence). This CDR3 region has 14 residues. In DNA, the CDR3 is TGTGCCAGCAGTCCCAATCAACAGGGTTACGAGCAGTACTTC. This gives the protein CASSPNQQGYEQYF.

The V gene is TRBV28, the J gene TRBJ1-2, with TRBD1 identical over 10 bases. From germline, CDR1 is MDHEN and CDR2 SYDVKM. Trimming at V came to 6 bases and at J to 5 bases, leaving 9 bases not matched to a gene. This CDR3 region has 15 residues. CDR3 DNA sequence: TGTGCCAGCAGGCACCGGGACAGGGGCCCATATGGCTACACCTTC. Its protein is CASRHRDRGPYGYTF.

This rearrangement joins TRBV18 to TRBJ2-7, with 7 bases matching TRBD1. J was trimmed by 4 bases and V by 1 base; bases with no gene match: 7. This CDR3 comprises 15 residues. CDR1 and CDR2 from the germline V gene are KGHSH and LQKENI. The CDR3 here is CASSPQGQFPYEQYF. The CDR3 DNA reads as TGTGCCAGCTCACCACAGGGACAGTTCCCGTACGAGCAGTACTTC. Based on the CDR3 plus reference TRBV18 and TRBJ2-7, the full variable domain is NAGVMQNPRHLVRRRGQEARLRCSPMKGHSHVYWYRQLPEEGLKFMVYLQKENIIDESGMPKERFSAEFPKEGPSILRIQQVVRGDSAAYFCASSPQGQFPYEQYFGPGTRLTVT.

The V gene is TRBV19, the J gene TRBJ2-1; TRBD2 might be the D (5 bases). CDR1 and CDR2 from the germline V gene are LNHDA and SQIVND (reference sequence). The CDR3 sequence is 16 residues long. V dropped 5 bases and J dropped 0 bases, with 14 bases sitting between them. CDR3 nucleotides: TGTGCCAGTAGTTCCCCGGACTTCTACTCCTACAATGAGCAGTTCTTC. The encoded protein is CASSSPDFYSYNEQFF.

The CDR3 region has the DNA TGTGCCAGTAGTATAGATCAGGGGGGTGAGGCCCCGTATGGCTACACCTTC. Encoded protein: CASSIDQGGEAPYGYTF. The chain recombines TRBV19 with TRBJ1-2; TRBD1 aligns across 7 bases. This CDR3 is built from 17 residues. CDR1 is LNHDA, CDR2 SQIVND, per germline (reference sequence). Trimming at V came to 0 bases and at J to 5 bases, leaving 12 bases not matched to a gene.

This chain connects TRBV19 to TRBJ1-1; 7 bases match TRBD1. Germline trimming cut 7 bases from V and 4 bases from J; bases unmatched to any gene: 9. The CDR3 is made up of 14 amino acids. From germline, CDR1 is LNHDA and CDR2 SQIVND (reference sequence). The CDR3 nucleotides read TGTGCCAGTACCCCGACAGGGCAGGGCACTGAAGCTTTCTTT. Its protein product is CASTPTGQGTEAFF.

Here the CDR3 DNA reads TGTGCCAGCAGTTCGACAGGTCGCGCGACAGATACGCAGTATTTT. This sequence encodes CASSSTGRATDTQYF. This chain connects TRBV7-9 to TRBJ2-3; D might be TRBD1 (6 bases). Germline CDR1 SEHNR, CDR2 FQNEAQ (reference sequence). Trimming left V 6 bases short and J 3 bases short, with 16 bases between. The CDR3 extends over 15 amino acids.

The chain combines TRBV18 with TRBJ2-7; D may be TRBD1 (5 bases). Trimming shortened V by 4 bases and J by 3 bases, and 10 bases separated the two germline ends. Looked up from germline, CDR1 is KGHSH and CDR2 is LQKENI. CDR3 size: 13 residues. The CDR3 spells CASSLDNDYEQYF. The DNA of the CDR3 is TGTGCCAGCTCACTGGACAACGACTACGAGCAGTACTTC.

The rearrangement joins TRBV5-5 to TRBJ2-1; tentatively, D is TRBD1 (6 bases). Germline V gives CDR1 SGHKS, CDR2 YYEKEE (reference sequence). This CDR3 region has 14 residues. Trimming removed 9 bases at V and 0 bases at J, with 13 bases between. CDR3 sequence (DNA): TGTGCCACCCGAAAGGACAGCTCCTACAATGAGCAGTTCTTC. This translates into CATRKDSSYNEQFF.

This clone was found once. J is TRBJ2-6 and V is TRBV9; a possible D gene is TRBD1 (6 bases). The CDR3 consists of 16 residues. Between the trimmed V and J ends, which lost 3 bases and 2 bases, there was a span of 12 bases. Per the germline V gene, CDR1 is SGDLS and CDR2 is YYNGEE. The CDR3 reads CASSAEQGTGANVLTF. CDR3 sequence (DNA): TGTGCCAGCAGCGCGGAGCAGGGGACTGGGGCCAACGTCCTGACTTTC. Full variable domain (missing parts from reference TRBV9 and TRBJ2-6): DSGVTQTPKHLITATGQRVTLRCSPRSGDLSVYWYQQSLDQGLQFLIQYYNGEERAKGNILERFSAQQFPDLHSELNLSSLELGDSALYFCASSAEQGTGANVLTFGAGSRLTVL.

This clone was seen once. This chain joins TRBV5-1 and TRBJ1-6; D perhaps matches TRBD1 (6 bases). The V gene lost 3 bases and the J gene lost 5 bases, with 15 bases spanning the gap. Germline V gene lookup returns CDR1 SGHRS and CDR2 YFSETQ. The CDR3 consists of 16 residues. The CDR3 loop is CASSYSRQANNSPLHF. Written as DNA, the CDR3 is TGCGCCAGCAGCTATTCTCGACAGGCAAATAATTCACCCCTCCACTTT.

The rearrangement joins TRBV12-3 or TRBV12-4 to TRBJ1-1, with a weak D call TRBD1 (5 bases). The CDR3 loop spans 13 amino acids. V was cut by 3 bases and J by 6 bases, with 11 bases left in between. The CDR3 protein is CASSFRVASEAFF. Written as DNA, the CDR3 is TGTGCCAGCAGTTTCAGGGTTGCTTCTGAAGCTTTCTTT.

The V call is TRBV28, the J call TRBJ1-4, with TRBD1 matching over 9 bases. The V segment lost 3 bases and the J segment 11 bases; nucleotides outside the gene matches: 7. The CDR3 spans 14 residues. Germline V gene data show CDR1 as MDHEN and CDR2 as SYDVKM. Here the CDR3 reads CASSFVQGALKLFF. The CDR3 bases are TGTGCCAGCAGTTTTGTACAGGGGGCGTTGAAACTGTTTTTT.

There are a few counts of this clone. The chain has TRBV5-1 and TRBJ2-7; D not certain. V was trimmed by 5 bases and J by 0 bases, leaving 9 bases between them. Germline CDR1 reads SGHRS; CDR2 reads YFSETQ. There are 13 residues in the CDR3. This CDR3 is CASRTGSSYEQYF. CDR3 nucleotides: TGCGCCAGCAGAACTGGTAGCTCCTACGAGCAGTACTTC. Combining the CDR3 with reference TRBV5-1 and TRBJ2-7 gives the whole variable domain KAGVTQTPRYLIKTRGQQVTLSCSPISGHRSVSWYQQTPGQGLQFLFEYFSETQRNKGNFPGRFSGRQFSNSRSEMNVSTLELGDSALYLCASRTGSSYEQYFGPGTRLTVT.

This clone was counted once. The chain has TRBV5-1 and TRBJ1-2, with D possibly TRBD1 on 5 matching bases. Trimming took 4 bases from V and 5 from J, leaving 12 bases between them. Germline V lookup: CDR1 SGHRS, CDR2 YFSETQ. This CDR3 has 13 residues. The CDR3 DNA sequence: TGCGCCAGCAGCCCCGGGGGAGAATATGGCTACACCTTC. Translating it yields CASSPGGEYGYTF.

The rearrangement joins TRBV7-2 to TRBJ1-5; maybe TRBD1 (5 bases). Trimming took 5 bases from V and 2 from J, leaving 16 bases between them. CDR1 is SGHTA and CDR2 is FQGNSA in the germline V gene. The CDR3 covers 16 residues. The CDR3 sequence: CASSPVSGVGNQPQHF. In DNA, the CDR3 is TGTGCCAGCAGCCCAGTGTCGGGGGTCGGCAATCAGCCCCAGCATTTT.

CDR3 amino acids: CASSPGLAGSFGGANVLTF. The CDR3 DNA sequence: TGTGCCAGCAGTCCAGGACTAGCGGGCTCTTTTGGGGGGGCCAACGTCCTGACTTTC. The chain is built from TRBV28 and TRBJ2-6; TRBD2 aligns across 11 bases. Germline CDR1 is MDHEN and CDR2 is SYDVKM. The length of the CDR3 is 19 residues. V lost 5 bases to trimming and J lost 4 bases; unmatched junction nucleotides: 13.

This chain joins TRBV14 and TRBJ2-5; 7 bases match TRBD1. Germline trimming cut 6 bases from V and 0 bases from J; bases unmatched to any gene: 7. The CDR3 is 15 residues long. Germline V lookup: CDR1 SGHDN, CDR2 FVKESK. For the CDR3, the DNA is TGTGCCAGCAGTCTAGACAGGGCCTACCAAGAGACCCAGTACTTC. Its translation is CASSLDRAYQETQYF.

CDR3: CASGRTGQFYEQYF. The DNA for the CDR3 is TGTGCCAGTGGGAGGACAGGCCAATTCTACGAGCAGTACTTC. V gene TRBV6-5 combines with J gene TRBJ2-7, with D possibly matching TRBD1 (7 bases). There are 14 residues in the CDR3. Germline assignment: CDR1 MNHEY and CDR2 SVGAGI. V dropped 9 bases and J dropped 3 bases, with 18 bases sitting between them.

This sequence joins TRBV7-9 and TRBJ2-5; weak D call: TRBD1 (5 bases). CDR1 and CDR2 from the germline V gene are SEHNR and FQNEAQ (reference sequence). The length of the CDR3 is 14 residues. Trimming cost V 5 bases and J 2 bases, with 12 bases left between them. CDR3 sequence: CASSIVREQETQYF. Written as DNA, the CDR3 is TGTGCCAGCAGCATCGTCAGGGAACAAGAGACCCAGTACTTC.

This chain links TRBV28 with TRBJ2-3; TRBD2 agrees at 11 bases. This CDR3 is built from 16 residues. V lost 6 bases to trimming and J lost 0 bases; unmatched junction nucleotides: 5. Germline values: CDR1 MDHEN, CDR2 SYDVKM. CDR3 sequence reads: CASRSTSGKSTDTQYF. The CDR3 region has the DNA TGTGCCAGCAGGTCGACTAGCGGGAAAAGCACAGATACGCAGTATTTT.

The CDR3 loop is CASSETSADTQYF. CDR3 sequence (DNA): TGTGCCAGCAGTGAAACTAGCGCAGATACGCAGTATTTT. The chain couples TRBV25-1 to TRBJ2-3; the match to TRBD2 covers 7 bases. Germline V gives CDR1 MGHDK, CDR2 SYGVNS. This CDR3 has 13 residues. Trimming took 2 bases from V and 4 from J; bases not matched to a gene: 0.

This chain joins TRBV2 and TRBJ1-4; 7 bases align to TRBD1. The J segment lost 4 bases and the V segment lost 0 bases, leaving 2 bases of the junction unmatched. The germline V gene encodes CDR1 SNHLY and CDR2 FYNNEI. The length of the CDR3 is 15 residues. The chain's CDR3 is CASSEAYRGNEKLFF. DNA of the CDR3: TGTGCCAGCAGTGAAGCCTACAGGGGTAATGAAAAACTGTTTTTT. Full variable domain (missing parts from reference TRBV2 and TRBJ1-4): EPEVTQTPSHQVTQMGQEVILRCVPISNHLYFYWYRQILGQKVEFLVSFYNNEISEKSEIFDDQFSVERPDGSNFTLKIRSTKLEDSAMYFCASSEAYRGNEKLFFGSGTQLSVL.

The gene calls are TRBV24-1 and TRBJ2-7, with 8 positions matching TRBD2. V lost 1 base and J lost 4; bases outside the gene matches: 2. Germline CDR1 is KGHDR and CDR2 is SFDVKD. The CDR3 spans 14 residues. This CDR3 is CATSDLTSGYEQYF. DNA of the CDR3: TGTGCCACCAGTGATTTAACTAGCGGATACGAGCAGTACTTC.

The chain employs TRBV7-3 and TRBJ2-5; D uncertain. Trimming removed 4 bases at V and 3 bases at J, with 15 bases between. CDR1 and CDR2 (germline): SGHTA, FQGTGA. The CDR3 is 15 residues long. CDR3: CASSSARGPEETQYF. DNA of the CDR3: TGTGCCAGCAGCTCTGCGAGAGGTCCAGAAGAGACCCAGTACTTC.

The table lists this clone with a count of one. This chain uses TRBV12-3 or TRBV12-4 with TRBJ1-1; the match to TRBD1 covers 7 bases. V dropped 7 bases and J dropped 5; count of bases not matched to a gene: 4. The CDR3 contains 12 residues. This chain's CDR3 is CASKKTGTEAFF. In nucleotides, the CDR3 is TGTGCCAGCAAGAAGACAGGGACTGAAGCTTTCTTT.